Shown below are 21 T cell receptor beta chains from a single sample sequenced in a study of blood T cell repertoires in COVID-19. Using immunoSEQ multiplex PCR, the repertoire was profiled, and TCRdb retains in-frame clones only, with some absent. The table includes some 240,000 clones, about 85% detected once. The specimen was peripheral blood. Source of these receptors: a man aged 55 to 70 who had recovered from COVID-19.

The chain has TRBV11-2 and TRBJ1-2; TRBD1 matches at 9 bases. The CDR3 is made up of 14 amino acids. The V and J ends lost 5 bases and 2 bases, in that order; junction bases with no gene match: 3. The germline V gene has CDR1 SGHAT and CDR2 FQNNGV. The CDR3 nucleotides read TGTGCCAGCAGCATCGGACAGGGGAACTATGGCTACACCTTC. This translates into CASSIGQGNYGYTF.

J is TRBJ1-5 and V is TRBV19, with unresolved D. Germline CDR1 is LNHDA and CDR2 is SQIVND (reference sequence). There are 13 residues in the CDR3. Trimming removed 3 bases from V and 9 bases from J, with 12 bases in between. CDR3 DNA sequence: TGTGCCAGTAGTATCGGACTCCCCGGGCCCCAGCATTTT. As protein: CASSIGLPGPQHF. The full variable domain, with the rest looked up from reference TRBV19 and TRBJ1-5, is DGGITQSPKYLFRKEGQNVTLSCEQNLNHDAMYWYRQDPGQGLRLIYYSQIVNDFQKGDIAEGYSVSREKKESFPLTVTSAQKNPTAFYLCASSIGLPGPQHFGDGTRLSIL.

This clone was seen only a few times. The chain is built from TRBV6-6 and TRBJ2-3; 7 nucleotides match TRBD1. The length of the CDR3 is 13 residues. Looked up from germline, CDR1 is MNHNY and CDR2 is SVGAGI (reference sequence). Unmatched junction bases numbered 4, after V lost 6 bases and J lost 4 bases. The CDR3 loop is CASSSQGADTQYF. The DNA for the CDR3 is TGTGCCAGCAGCTCCCAGGGGGCAGATACGCAGTATTTT.

The chain has TRBV19 and TRBJ2-5; 8 nucleotides align to TRBD1. V was clipped by 1 base and J by 5 bases; unmatched bases: 6. CDR1 and CDR2 (germline): LNHDA, SQIVND (reference sequence). This CDR3 comprises 15 residues. The DNA for the CDR3 is TGTGCCAGTAGTATAGTGGGCAGGGGGCAGGAGACCCAGTACTTC. Translated, it gives CASSIVGRGQETQYF.

The chain has TRBV27 and TRBJ1-2, with D uncertain. Trimming left V 3 bases short and J 3 bases short, with 8 bases between. CDR3 size: 13 residues. Germline values: CDR1 MNHEY, CDR2 SMNVEV (reference sequence). Here the CDR3 reads CASSFLTDYGYTF. In DNA, the CDR3 is TGTGCCAGCAGTTTCCTCACTGACTATGGCTACACCTTC.

The V and J genes are TRBV9 and TRBJ2-3, with D possibly being TRBD2 (5 bases). CDR1 and CDR2 from the germline V gene are SGDLS and YYNGEE. The CDR3 has 15 residues. Trimming left V 5 bases short and J 4 bases short, with 17 bases between. CDR3 DNA: TGTGCCAGCAGTTCCAAATCTAGCAGCGCAGATACGCAGTATTTT. Translating gives CASSSKSSSADTQYF.

The rearrangement links TRBV9 to TRBJ1-3; TRBD1 aligns across 9 bases. CDR1 is SGDLS and CDR2 is YYNGEE in the germline V gene. The CDR3 extends over 15 amino acids. V was pared by 0 bases and J by 2 bases, with 0 bases of the junction left unmatched. The CDR3 spells CASSVGDRAGNTIYF. The DNA for the CDR3 is TGTGCCAGCAGCGTAGGGGACAGGGCTGGAAACACCATATATTTT. Full variable domain (missing parts from reference TRBV9 and TRBJ1-3): DSGVTQTPKHLITATGQRVTLRCSPRSGDLSVYWYQQSLDQGLQFLIQYYNGEERAKGNILERFSAQQFPDLHSELNLSSLELGDSALYFCASSVGDRAGNTIYFGEGSWLTVV.

The chain joins TRBV4-1 to TRBJ2-7, with TRBD2 matching over 15 bases. Unmatched junction bases numbered 17, after V lost 0 bases and J lost 5 bases. Germline-derived CDR1 and CDR2 are MGHRA and YSYEKL. The CDR3 is 21 residues long. This CDR3 is CASSQERGGLAGGRVKNEQYF. CDR3 DNA: TGCGCCAGCAGCCAAGAAAGGGGCGGACTAGCGGGGGGGCGAGTTAAGAACGAGCAGTACTTC.

The chain carries TRBV11-2 and TRBJ2-7; 7 bases are shared with TRBD2. From germline, CDR1 is SGHAT and CDR2 FQNNGV. The CDR3 has 12 amino acids. V lost 6 bases to trimming and J lost 7 bases; unmatched junction nucleotides: 6. For the CDR3, the DNA is TGTGCCAGCAGTTCTTCTAGCGGAGAGCAGTACTTC. Encoded protein: CASSSSSGEQYF.

In its sample, this clone was seen a few times. The rearrangement links TRBV11-2 to TRBJ1-2; 8 bases match TRBD1. The CDR3 totals 16 residues. CDR1 is SGHAT, CDR2 FQNNGV, per germline. Trimming cost V 4 bases and J 4 bases; bases outside gene matches: 11. CDR3 DNA: TGTGCCAGCAGCTCTCGCGGACAGGGAGGGGGCTATGGCTACACCTTC. Amino acids: CASSSRGQGGGYGYTF.

The chain uses TRBV2 and TRBJ2-4; 10 positions match TRBD1. Germline CDR1 reads SNHLY; CDR2 reads FYNNEI. Unmatched junction bases numbered 6, after V lost 4 bases and J lost 9 bases. The CDR3 is made up of 14 amino acids. The CDR3 loop reads CASSVGQGLSIQYF. In nucleotides, the CDR3 is TGTGCCAGCAGTGTGGGACAGGGGTTGAGCATTCAGTACTTC. The variable domain in full, with the rest retrieved from reference TRBV2 and TRBJ2-4, is EPEVTQTPSHQVTQMGQEVILRCVPISNHLYFYWYRQILGQKVEFLVSFYNNEISEKSEIFDDQFSVERPDGSNFTLKIRSTKLEDSAMYFCASSVGQGLSIQYFGAGTRLSVL.

This rearrangement joins TRBV24-1 to TRBJ2-3; weak D call: TRBD2 (7 bases). CDR1 KGHDR and CDR2 SFDVKD come from the germline V gene. The CDR3 is 15 residues long. Trimming pared 3 bases from V and 8 bases from J, leaving 17 bases between. CDR3 in DNA: TGTGCCACCAGTGATCCCCGCAGGGGCGGGGGTACGCAGTATTTT. It yields the protein CATSDPRRGGGTQYF.

The gene calls are TRBV5-4 and TRBJ2-7; maybe TRBD1 (5 bases). Per the germline V gene, CDR1 is SGHNT and CDR2 is YYREEE (reference sequence). The V gene lost 0 bases and the J gene lost 3 bases, with 16 bases spanning the gap. CDR3 length equals 16 residues. CDR3 sequence: CASSLGLRVNDYEQYF. The DNA for the CDR3 is TGTGCCAGCAGCTTGGGTCTCAGGGTCAACGACTACGAGCAGTACTTC.

The gene calls are TRBV7-6 and TRBJ2-1; a weak D match, TRBD1 (6 bases). CDR1 and CDR2 from the germline V gene are SGHVS and FNYEAQ. V lost 4 bases and J lost 4, with 14 bases in between. The CDR3 length is 15 residues. The CDR3, as DNA: TGTGCCAGCAGCTCCTACAGACAGGTATACAATGAGCAGTTCTTC. Translated, it gives CASSSYRQVYNEQFF.

The rearrangement uses TRBV6-1 and TRBJ2-2, with 9 bases identical to TRBD2. The CDR3 has 16 residues. Germline CDR1 and CDR2: MNHNS and SASEGT. The V gene end was trimmed by 3 bases and the J gene end by 4 bases; junction bases not matched to a gene: 6. For the CDR3, the DNA is TGTGCCAGCAGTGAGCGGGGGGGCGGCGTCACCGGGGAGCTGTTTTTT. The encoded protein is CASSERGGGVTGELFF.

This clone was recorded a few times. The chain employs TRBV7-9 and TRBJ1-1; TRBD1 agrees at 10 bases. V lost 5 bases, J lost 0 bases, and 9 bases stayed unmatched. There are 17 residues in the CDR3. Germline V lookup: CDR1 SEHNR, CDR2 FQNEAQ (reference sequence). Here the CDR3 DNA reads TGTGCCAGCAGCCGAGACAGGGGGCAGCGTATGAACACTGAAGCTTTCTTT. This codes for CASSRDRGQRMNTEAFF.

Only a few counts were recorded for this clone. The V call is TRBV20-1, the J call TRBJ2-7; the match to TRBD2 covers 9 bases. The CDR3 length is 14 residues. CDR1 and CDR2 from the germline V gene are DFQATT and SNEGSKA (reference sequence). The ends lost 3 bases at V and 1 base at J; junction bases unmatched: 4. CDR3 sequence: CSASDSGRSYEQYF. Here the CDR3 DNA reads TGCAGTGCTAGTGATAGCGGGAGATCCTACGAGCAGTACTTC.

This chain connects TRBV6-5 to TRBJ1-1; D call uncertain. The germline CDR1 and CDR2 sequences are MNHEY and SVGAGI. V lost 2 bases to trimming and J lost 1 base, with 11 bases between them. The CDR3 loop spans 15 amino acids. In DNA, the CDR3 is TGTGCCAGCAGTTACCGAGGGTTAGCGAACACTGAAGCTTTCTTT. Translation gives CASSYRGLANTEAFF.

J is TRBJ2-2 and V is TRBV7-2; possible D gene TRBD2, 5 bases. There are 15 residues in the CDR3. CDR1 SGHTA and CDR2 FQGNSA come from the germline V gene. V was trimmed by 6 bases and J by 2 bases, leaving 13 bases between them. CDR3 bases: TGTGCCAGCAGTTCCCCGGGGAGAAACACCGGGGAGCTGTTTTTT. This encodes CASSSPGRNTGELFF. The full variable domain, rest sourced from reference TRBV7-2 and TRBJ2-2, is GAGVSQSPSNKVTEKGKDVELRCDPISGHTALYWYRQSLGQGLEFLIYFQGNSAPDKSGLPSDRFSAERTGGSVSTLTIQRTQQEDSAVYLCASSSPGRNTGELFFGEGSRLTVL.

This chain links TRBV6-4 with TRBJ2-7, with 9 nucleotides matching TRBD2. V dropped 2 bases and J dropped 4; count of bases not matched to a gene: 6. Germline values: CDR1 MRHNA, CDR2 SNTAGT. The CDR3 extends over 15 amino acids. This CDR3 is CASSDVQRGAYEQYF. CDR3 bases: TGTGCCAGCAGTGACGTCCAGCGGGGGGCTTACGAGCAGTACTTC.

V gene TRBV6-5 combines with J gene TRBJ1-6; D unclear. The V gene lost 8 bases and the J gene lost 10 bases, with 15 bases spanning the gap. In germline, CDR1 is MNHEY, CDR2 SVGAGI. The CDR3 has 13 residues. CDR3 DNA: TGTGCCAGCCGGAGGTTCTTCGGCTCACCCCTCCACTTT. This sequence encodes CASRRFFGSPLHF.